This TCR beta chain derives from a study of early T cells in non-severe SARS-CoV-2 infection. Overall study findings and caveats: Lookups in VDJdb leaned toward anti-spike CD8 responses and missed private and CD4 specificities.

V was pared by 3 bases and J by 5 bases, with 13 bases of the junction left unmatched. The germline V gene has CDR1 KGHSH and CDR2 LQKENI. The CDR3 covers 16 residues. Unique molecular identifiers (one per individual cDNA molecule) were attached. TCRdb itself ran the 5' RACE reads through MiXCR, one entry per CDR3 protein. The table shows about 28,000 distinct CDR3 sequences, with about 6% occurring only once. About this clonotype itself: Antigen specificity is unknown.

This receptor was obtained from an adult who was a healthcare worker with PCR-confirmed SARS-CoV-2 infection or an uninfected control (not recorded which). The chain uses TRBV18 and TRBJ2-7, with 7 positions matching TRBD1. The material sequenced was whole blood, taken at baseline. CDR3 residues: CASSPSGPRTGHEQYF. The DNA for the CDR3 is TGTGCCAGCTCACCTTCCGGGCCGAGGACAGGACACGAGCAGTACTTC.